The TCR beta chain described here comes from a study of identical twins. Study-level results: Zero-insertion results could be subject to partial confounding by invariant MAIT and iNKT cells. For monozygotic twins, models underestimated out-of-frame TCR alpha sharing.

This clonotype was recorded at least ten times. The antigen remains unidentified. Template switching introduced a universal primer site, and the cDNA bore unique molecular identifiers. TCRdb reprocessed the 5' RACE reads via MiXCR and lists one record per CDR3 protein. The sample has some 630,000 distinct CDR3 sequences; roughly 7.1% are singletons. In every case, the donor was a healthy Caucasian. The CDR3 is 13 amino acids. Germline-derived CDR1 and CDR2 are MDHEN and SYDVKM. V lost 3 bases and J 2 bases, leaving 7 bases between the germline ends. These data were also filed under a second study, of yellow fever vaccine responses in identical twins.

The rearrangement joins TRBV28 to TRBJ1-2; no definite D call. This TCR derives from a young woman in good health. Source material: PBMCs. CDR3 sequence: CASSFVINYGYTF. The CDR3 DNA is TGTGCCAGCAGTTTTGTGATCAACTATGGCTACACCTTC.